The source of this T cell receptor (beta chain) is a study of cytomegalovirus exposure and HLA in healthy donors. Use of 60 Vbeta and 13 Jbeta primers characterized the PCR. Libraries were prepared by immunoSEQ multiplex PCR; TCRdb keeps only in-frame clonotypes and omits some of them. There are under 200,000 clones in the sample; around 81% occur only once, and about 1.9% lies in the top ten. The table lists this clone with a few counts. As yet, its antigen is unknown. Study results and limitations: A link between a missense DCLRE1C variant and TCR beta V- and J-gene trimming emerged from a later analysis.

The CDR3 runs to 15 residues. The V end lost 1 base, the J end lost 4 bases, and 11 bases lay between the germline ends. CDR1 is SGHVS, CDR2 FQNEAQ, per germline. Source material: PBMCs. The rearrangement links TRBV7-8 to TRBJ2-1; D might be TRBD2 (5 bases). The TCR sequence derives from a woman under 40 in good health and CMV-seropositive. The CDR3 region has the DNA TGTGCCAGCAGCTTAGGAGTAGCGAATTACAATGAGCAGTTCTTC. Its translation is CASSLGVANYNEQFF.